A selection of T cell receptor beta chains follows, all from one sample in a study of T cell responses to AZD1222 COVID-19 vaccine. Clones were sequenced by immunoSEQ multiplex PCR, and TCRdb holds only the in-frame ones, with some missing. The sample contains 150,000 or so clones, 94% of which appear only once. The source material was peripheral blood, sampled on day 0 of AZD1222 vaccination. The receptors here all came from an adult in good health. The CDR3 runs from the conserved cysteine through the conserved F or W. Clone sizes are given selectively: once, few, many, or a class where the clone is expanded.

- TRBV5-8 CASSPVTGEGYTF
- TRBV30 CAWRLLQVTEAFF
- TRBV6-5 CASSPLAGSYNEQFF
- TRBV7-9 CASRPKAEAFF
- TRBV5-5 CASSSGQANYGYTF
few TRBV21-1 CASSKGRGEGTEAFF
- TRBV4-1 CASSLNQGNTEAFF
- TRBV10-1 CASSFSGGYNEQFF
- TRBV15 CATSSDRPGGGSPLHF
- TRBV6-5 CASSYGQGENYGYTF
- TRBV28 CASSLSGGVANEQFF
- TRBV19 CASSIDGGFGTEAFF
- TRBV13 CASSQTLGGAPTDTQYF
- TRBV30 CAWRWDSDTEAFF